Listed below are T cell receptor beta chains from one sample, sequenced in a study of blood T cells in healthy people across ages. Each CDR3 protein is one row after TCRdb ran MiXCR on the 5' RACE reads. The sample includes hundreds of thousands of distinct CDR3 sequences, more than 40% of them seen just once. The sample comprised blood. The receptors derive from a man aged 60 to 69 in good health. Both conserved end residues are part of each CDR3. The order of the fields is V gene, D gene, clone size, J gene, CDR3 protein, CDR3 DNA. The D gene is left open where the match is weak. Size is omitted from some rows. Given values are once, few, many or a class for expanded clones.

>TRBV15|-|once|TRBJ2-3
CATSRGPPDTQYF
TGTGCCACCAGCAGAGGACCTCCAGATACGCAGTATTTT
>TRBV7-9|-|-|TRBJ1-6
CASSGGDLTPLHF
TGTGCCAGCAGCGGCGGGGATCTGACACCCCTCCACTTT
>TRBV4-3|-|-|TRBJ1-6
CASSQEGQGSPLHF
TGCGCCAGCAGCCAAGAAGGGCAGGGCTCACCCCTCCACTTT
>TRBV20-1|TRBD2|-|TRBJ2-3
CSASLAGGLADTQYF
TGCAGTGCTAGCCTAGCGGGGGGGTTGGCAGATACGCAGTATTTT
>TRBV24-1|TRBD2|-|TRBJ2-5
CATRDWGGTQYF
TGTGCCACCAGGGATTGGGGGGGGACCCAGTACTTC
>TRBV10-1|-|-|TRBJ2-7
CASIDEPRGSYEQYF
TGCGCCAGCATAGATGAGCCCCGAGGGTCCTACGAGCAGTACTTC
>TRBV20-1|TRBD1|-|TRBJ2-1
CSAATGTGGGDEQFF
TGCAGTGCCGCGACCGGGACAGGGGGCGGAGATGAGCAGTTCTTC
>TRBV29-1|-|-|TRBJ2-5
CSVARTETQYF
TGCAGCGTTGCAAGGACGGAGACCCAGTACTTC
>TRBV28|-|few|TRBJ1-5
CASSPWTNSNQPQHF
TGTGCCAGCAGTCCGTGGACAAATAGCAATCAGCCCCAGCATTTT
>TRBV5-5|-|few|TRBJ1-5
CASSLGFLTGRNQPQHF
TGTGCCAGCAGCTTGGGATTCCTTACAGGGCGCAATCAGCCCCAGCATTTT
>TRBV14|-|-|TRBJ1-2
CASRPTGSYGYTF
TGTGCCAGCCGTCCGACCGGGAGTTATGGCTACACCTTC
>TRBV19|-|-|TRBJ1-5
CASSIGSRRGRNQPQHF
TGTGCCAGTAGTATAGGATCTCGCCGCGGCCGCAATCAGCCCCAGCATTTT
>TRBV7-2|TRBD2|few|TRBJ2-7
CASSLRPAGGGYNEQYF
TGTGCCAGCAGCTTACGTCCAGCGGGGGGGGGATACAATGAGCAGTACTTC
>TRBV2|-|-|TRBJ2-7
CASRAKGLEQYF
TGTGCCAGCAGGGCTAAGGGCCTCGAGCAGTACTTC
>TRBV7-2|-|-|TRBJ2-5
CASSLAGPHVEQYF
TGTGCCAGCAGCTTAGCGGGGCCTCACGTGGAGCAGTACTTC
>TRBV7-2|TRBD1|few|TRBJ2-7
CASSSDRGLYEQYF
TGTGCCAGCAGCTCGGACAGGGGGCTGTACGAGCAGTACTTC
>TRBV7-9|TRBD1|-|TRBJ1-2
CASSLADRGRVGGYTF
TGTGCCAGCAGCTTAGCGGACAGGGGGCGAGTGGGAGGCTACACCTTC
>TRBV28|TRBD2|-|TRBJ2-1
CASSSLSGGSYNEQFF
TGTGCCAGCAGTTCCCTGAGCGGGGGTTCCTACAATGAGCAGTTCTTC
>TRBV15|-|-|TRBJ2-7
CATSRDRGGHNEQYF
TGTGCCACCAGCAGAGATCGCGGCGGTCACAATGAGCAGTACTTC
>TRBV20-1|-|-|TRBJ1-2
CSATILETGLDYGYTF
TGCAGTGCTACCATTTTGGAAACAGGGTTGGACTATGGCTACACCTTC
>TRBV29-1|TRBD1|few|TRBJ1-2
CSVPDRASYGYTF
TGCAGCGTCCCGGACAGGGCTTCCTATGGCTACACCTTC
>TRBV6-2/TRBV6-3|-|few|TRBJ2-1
CASSIGTYNEQFF
TGTGCCAGCAGTATCGGGACCTACAATGAGCAGTTCTTC
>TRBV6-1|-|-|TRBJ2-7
CASSGVRTGSYEQYF
TGTGCCAGCAGTGGGGTCCGTACAGGATCCTACGAGCAGTACTTC
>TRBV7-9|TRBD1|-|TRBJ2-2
CASSSLTGTNTGELFF
TGTGCCAGCAGCTCATTGACAGGGACGAACACCGGGGAGCTGTTTTTT
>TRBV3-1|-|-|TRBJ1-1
CASSPRGGDTEAFF
TGTGCCAGCAGCCCGAGAGGGGGGGACACTGAAGCTTTCTTT
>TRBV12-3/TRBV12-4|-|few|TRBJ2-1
CASIQGTYNEQFF
TGTGCCAGCATTCAGGGCACCTACAATGAGCAGTTCTTC
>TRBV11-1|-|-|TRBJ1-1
CASSLGGAKPEAFF
TGTGCCAGCAGCTTAGGGGGGGCTAAGCCTGAAGCTTTCTTT
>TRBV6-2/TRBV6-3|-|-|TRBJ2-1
CASSSWGSYNEQFF
TGTGCCAGCAGTTCCTGGGGTTCCTACAATGAGCAGTTCTTC
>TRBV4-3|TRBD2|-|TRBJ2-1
CASSPRWGGSSYNEQFF
TGCGCCAGCAGCCCCCGGTGGGGGGGAAGCTCCTACAATGAGCAGTTCTTC
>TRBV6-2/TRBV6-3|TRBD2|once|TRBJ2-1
CATRAGGNYNGQFF
TGTGCCACCCGGGCGGGGGGCAACTACAATGGGCAGTTCTTC
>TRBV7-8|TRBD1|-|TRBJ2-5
CTSSLKRGPQETQYF
TGTACCAGCAGCTTAAAAAGGGGGCCTCAAGAGACCCAGTACTTC
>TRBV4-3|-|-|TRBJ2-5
CASSPTSVGYNEQYF
TGCGCCAGCAGCCCAACTAGTGTAGGTTACAATGAGCAGTACTTC
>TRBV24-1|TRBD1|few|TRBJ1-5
CATSDAGTGEHQPQHF
TGTGCCACCAGTGACGCCGGGACAGGAGAACATCAGCCCCAGCATTTT
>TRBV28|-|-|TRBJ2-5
CASSLFHVRGGRRETQYF
TGTGCCAGCAGTTTATTTCATGTCAGGGGGGGTAGAAGGGAGACCCAGTACTTC
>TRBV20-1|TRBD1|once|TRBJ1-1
CSAKAPGQSNTEAFF
TGCAGTGCCAAAGCCCCGGGACAGTCTAACACTGAAGCTTTCTTT
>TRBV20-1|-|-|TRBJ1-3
CSALGFGRGNTIYF
TGCAGTGCCCTAGGATTTGGGCGGGGAAACACCATATATTTT
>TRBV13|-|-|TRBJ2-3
CASSLGRRGDTQYF
TGTGCCAGCAGCTTAGGGCGACGGGGGGATACGCAGTATTTT
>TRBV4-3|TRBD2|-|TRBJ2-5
CASSQDLGLAGGTGRVETQYF
TGCGCCAGCAGCCAAGATCTGGGGCTAGCGGGGGGTACAGGGCGGGTGGAGACCCAGTACTTC
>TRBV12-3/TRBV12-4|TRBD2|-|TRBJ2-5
CASSLSGGTQETQYF
TGTGCCAGCAGTTTAAGCGGGGGGACCCAAGAGACCCAGTACTTC
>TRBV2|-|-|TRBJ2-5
CASTRDSLKETQYF
TGTGCCAGCACCCGGGACTCCTTAAAAGAGACCCAGTACTTC
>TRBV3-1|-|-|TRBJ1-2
CASSQVGYEGYTF
TGTGCCAGCAGCCAAGTGGGGTATGAAGGCTACACCTTC
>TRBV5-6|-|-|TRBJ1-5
CASSLQWENQPQHF
TGTGCCAGCAGCTTGCAGTGGGAAAATCAGCCCCAGCATTTT
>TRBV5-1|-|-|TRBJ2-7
CASSRAGAGSSYEQYF
TGCGCCAGCAGCCGCGCAGGGGCGGGGAGCTCCTACGAGCAGTACTTC
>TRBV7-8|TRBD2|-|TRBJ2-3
CASTRGADTQYF
TGTGCCAGCACCCGGGGGGCAGATACGCAGTATTTT
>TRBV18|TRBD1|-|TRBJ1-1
CASSPNRGQNTEAFF
TGTGCCAGCTCGCCAAACAGGGGGCAGAACACTGAAGCTTTCTTT
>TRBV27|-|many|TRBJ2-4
CASSLGWLAKNIQYF
TGTGCCAGCAGTTTAGGGTGGTTAGCCAAAAACATTCAGTACTTC
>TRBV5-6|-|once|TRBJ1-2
CASSLWGNGYTF
TGTGCCAGCAGCTTGTGGGGAAATGGCTACACCTTC
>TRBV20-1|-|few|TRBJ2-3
CSAGPGKDTQYF
TGCAGTGCAGGACCCGGGAAAGATACGCAGTATTTT
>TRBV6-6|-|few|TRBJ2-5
CASGPMGTLYQETQYF
TGTGCCAGCGGACCAATGGGGACACTGTACCAAGAGACCCAGTACTTC
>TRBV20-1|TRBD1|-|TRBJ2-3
CSAAGQGPDTQYF
TGCAGTGCCGCCGGACAGGGCCCAGATACGCAGTATTTT
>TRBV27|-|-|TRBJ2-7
CASSYSGLSSYEQYF
TGTGCCAGCAGTTACTCGGGACTGTCTTCCTACGAGCAGTACTTC
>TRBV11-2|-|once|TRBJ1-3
CASSPAAHSGNTIYF
TGTGCCAGCAGCCCCGCCGCCCACTCTGGAAACACCATATATTTT
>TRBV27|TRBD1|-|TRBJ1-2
CASSLIGTGGWGYTF
TGTGCCAGCAGTTTAATTGGAACAGGGGGCTGGGGCTACACCTTC
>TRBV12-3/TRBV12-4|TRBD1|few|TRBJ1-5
CASSFRTGGGQPQHF
TGTGCCAGCAGTTTCAGGACAGGGGGTGGTCAGCCCCAGCATTTT
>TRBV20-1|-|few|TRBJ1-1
CSARLNTEAFF
TGCAGTGCTAGACTGAACACTGAAGCTTTCTTT